A selection of T cell receptor beta chains follows, all from one sample in a study of blood T cell repertoires in COVID-19. Assay used: immunoSEQ multiplex PCR; TCRdb lists only in-frame clones, some missing. The table records roughly 260,000 clones, around nine tenths of them present only once. The sequencing input was peripheral blood. The origin of the receptors is a woman in her forties who had recovered from COVID-19. CDR3s include the opening cysteine and the closing phenylalanine or tryptophan. D genes are given only for firm matches. Rows may omit the clone size; those that give it use once, few, many or a size class.

j_call d_call v_call clone_size cdr3_aa cdr3_nt
TRBJ2-3 TRBD1 TRBV28 NA CASTMDRVNTQYF TGTGCCAGCACCATGGACAGGGTTAATACGCAGTATTTT
TRBJ2-1 TRBD2 TRBV5-4 medium-sized CASSPGRTSGRVNEQFF TGTGCCAGCAGCCCAGGAAGAACTAGCGGGAGAGTCAATGAGCAGTTCTTC
TRBJ2-7 NA TRBV28 NA CASNSLVVIKQYF TGTGCCAGCAACAGTTTAGTTGTGATCAAGCAGTACTTC
TRBJ2-1 NA TRBV5-1 NA CASSLAQGLSSYNEQFF TGCGCCAGCAGCTTGGCCCAGGGGCTGAGCTCCTACAATGAGCAGTTCTTC
TRBJ2-1 TRBD1 TRBV18 NA CASSPTRDREDNEQFF TGTGCCAGCTCACCCACCCGGGACAGGGAGGACAATGAGCAGTTCTTC
TRBJ2-7 NA TRBV7-9 NA CASSQSGSEQYF TGTGCCAGCAGCCAGTCGGGGTCTGAGCAGTACTTC
TRBJ1-5 TRBD1 TRBV19 NA CASSSVGGKQPQHF TGTGCCAGTAGTAGCGTAGGGGGCAAACAGCCCCAGCATTTT
TRBJ1-4 TRBD1 TRBV7-9 NA CASSSTGGSEKLFF TGTGCCAGCAGCTCGACAGGGGGGTCTGAAAAACTGTTTTTT
TRBJ2-3 NA TRBV19 NA CASRLLSTDTQYF TGTGCCAGCAGACTCCTTAGCACAGATACGCAGTATTTT
TRBJ2-5 TRBD1 TRBV4-2 NA CASSQEWTGLETQYF TGTGCCAGCAGCCAAGAATGGACAGGGCTGGAGACCCAGTACTTC
TRBJ2-5 TRBD1 TRBV5-4 NA CASSFADRGPQETQYF TGTGCCAGCAGCTTCGCGGACAGGGGGCCTCAAGAGACCCAGTACTTC
TRBJ1-4 NA TRBV7-2 NA CASSPGAGINEKLFF TGTGCCAGCAGCCCAGGCGCAGGTATTAATGAAAAACTGTTTTTT
TRBJ1-1 NA TRBV2 NA CASSSSGGRNTEAFF TGTGCCAGCAGTTCTAGCGGGGGCCGGAACACTGAAGCTTTCTTT
TRBJ2-7 TRBD2 TRBV11-2 NA CASSARLAVSSYEQYF TGTGCCAGCAGCGCCAGACTAGCGGTGAGCTCCTACGAGCAGTACTTC
TRBJ1-2 NA TRBV30 few CAWRFPRGSGYGYTF TGTGCCTGGAGATTTCCCCGGGGAAGTGGCTATGGCTACACCTTC
TRBJ1-5 NA TRBV7-2 NA CASSLMSDQPQHF TGTGCCAGCAGCTTAATGTCCGATCAGCCCCAGCATTTT
TRBJ2-5 NA TRBV3-1/TRBV3-2 NA CASSQESGPQETQYF TGTGCCAGCAGCCAAGAGAGCGGGCCCCAAGAGACCCAGTACTTC
TRBJ2-7 NA TRBV5-3 NA CARSFAVRGASYEQYF TGTGCCAGAAGCTTCGCTGTCAGGGGCGCGTCTTACGAGCAGTACTTC
TRBJ2-7 TRBD1 TRBV24-1 NA CATSAAGTEVYEQYF TGTGCCACCAGTGCCGCCGGGACAGAGGTCTACGAGCAGTACTTC
TRBJ1-2 TRBD1 TRBV6-2/TRBV6-3 NA CASSYSPGQGLNYGYTF TGTGCCAGCAGTTACTCGCCGGGACAGGGGCTCAACTATGGCTACACCTTC
TRBJ2-5 TRBD1 TRBV29-1 NA CSVGTGSSETQYF TGCAGCGTAGGGACAGGGAGTTCAGAGACCCAGTACTTC
TRBJ1-4 NA TRBV12-3/TRBV12-4 NA CASSTGLGEKLFF TGTGCCAGCAGTACAGGGTTAGGGGAAAAACTGTTTTTT
TRBJ2-7 NA TRBV30 NA CAWSGYLATGSHEQYF TGTGCCTGGAGTGGCTACTTAGCCACGGGAAGCCACGAGCAGTACTTC
TRBJ1-2 NA TRBV10-3 NA CAISRDRFYGYTF TGTGCCATCAGCCGCGACAGATTCTATGGCTACACCTTC